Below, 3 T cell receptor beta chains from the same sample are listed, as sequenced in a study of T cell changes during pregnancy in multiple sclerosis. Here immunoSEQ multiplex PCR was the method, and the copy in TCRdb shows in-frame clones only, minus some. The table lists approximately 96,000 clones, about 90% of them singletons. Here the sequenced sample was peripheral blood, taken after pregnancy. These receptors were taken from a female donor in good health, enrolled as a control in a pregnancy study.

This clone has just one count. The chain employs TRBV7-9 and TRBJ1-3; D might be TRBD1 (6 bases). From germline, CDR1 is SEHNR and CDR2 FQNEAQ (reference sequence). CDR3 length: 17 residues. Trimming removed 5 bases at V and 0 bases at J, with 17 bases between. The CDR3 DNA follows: TGTGCCAGCAGCCCCGCTATGTTGGACAGCTCTGGAAACACCATATATTTT. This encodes CASSPAMLDSSGNTIYF.

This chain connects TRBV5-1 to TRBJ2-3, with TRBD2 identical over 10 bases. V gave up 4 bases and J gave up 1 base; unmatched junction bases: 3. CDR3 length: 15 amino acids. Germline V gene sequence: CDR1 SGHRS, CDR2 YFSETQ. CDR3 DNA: TGCGCCAGCAGCGCCGGGACTAGCGGCACAGATACGCAGTATTTT. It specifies CASSAGTSGTDTQYF. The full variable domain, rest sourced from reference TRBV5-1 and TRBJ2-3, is KAGVTQTPRYLIKTRGQQVTLSCSPISGHRSVSWYQQTPGQGLQFLFEYFSETQRNKGNFPGRFSGRQFSNSRSEMNVSTLELGDSALYLCASSAGTSGTDTQYFGPGTRLTVL.

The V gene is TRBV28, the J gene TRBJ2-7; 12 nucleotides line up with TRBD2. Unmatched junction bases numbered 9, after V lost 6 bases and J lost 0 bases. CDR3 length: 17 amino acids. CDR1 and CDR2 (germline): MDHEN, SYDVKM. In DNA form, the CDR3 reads TGTGCCAGCAGCCAAGGGACTAGCGGGTTAAGCTCCTACGAGCAGTACTTC. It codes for CASSQGTSGLSSYEQYF.